This T cell receptor (beta chain) came from a study of cytomegalovirus exposure and HLA in healthy donors. PCR primers comprised 60 Vbeta and 13 Jbeta primers. Only in-frame clones appear in the TCRdb table, and some are missing; sequencing was by immunoSEQ multiplex PCR. In the table there are 130,000 or so clones, more than 60% of which are singletons. The CDR3 sequence is 14 residues long. Germline V gene data show CDR1 as MGHRA and CDR2 as YSYEKL. Trimming stripped 2 bases from V and 1 base from J, with 8 bases between. The sample comprised PBMCs. The V gene is TRBV4-1, the J gene TRBJ1-1; D remains unclear. The receptor's source is a man aged 18 to 29 in good health and CMV-seronegative. The CDR3 DNA follows: TGCGCCAGCAGCCAATCCCGCGGGAACACTGAAGCTTTCTTT. Protein sequence: CASSQSRGNTEAFF.